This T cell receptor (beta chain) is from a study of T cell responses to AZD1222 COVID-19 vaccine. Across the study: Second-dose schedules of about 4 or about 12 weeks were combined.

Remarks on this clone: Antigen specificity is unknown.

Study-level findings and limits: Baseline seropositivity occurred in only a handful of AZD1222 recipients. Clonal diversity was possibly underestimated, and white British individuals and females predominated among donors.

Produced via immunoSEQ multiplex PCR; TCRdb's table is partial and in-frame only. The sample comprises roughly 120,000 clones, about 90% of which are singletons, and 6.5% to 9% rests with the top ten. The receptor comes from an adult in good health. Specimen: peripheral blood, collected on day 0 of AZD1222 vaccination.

CDR3 sequence (DNA): TGTGCCAGCAGCGTTACCGGGACTGTGTCGACTGGGGCCAACGTCCTGACTTTC. Protein: CASSVTGTVSTGANVLTF. V and J are TRBV9 and TRBJ2-6, with D tentatively TRBD2 (6 bases). Trimming removed 2 bases from V and 2 bases from J, with 17 bases in between. Germline V gives CDR1 SGDLS, CDR2 YYNGEE. The CDR3 is 18 amino acids.